This T cell receptor (beta chain) was identified in a study of cytomegalovirus exposure and HLA in healthy donors (dated by TCRdb to about 2017). In the study overall: An earlier analysis of some 550 of the donors reported approximately 270 Gb of sequence data and roughly 100 million unique TCR beta sequences from approximately 180 million T cells. An early release covering about 600 HLA-typed donors comprised about 300 gigabases of sequencing data and around 85 million unique TCR sequences. Of the roughly 410 genotyped donors, 75% to 85% were placed in the genetic ancestry cluster associated with self-reported Caucasian donors. The aim of the study was to test whether cataloging public T cell receptors could identify signatures of past pathogen exposure. Using immunosequencing, the study profiled T cell repertoires from 640 or so subjects and related those repertoires to cytomegalovirus serostatus. In addition to the first cohort of roughly 700 subjects, a separate validation cohort of about 120 different subjects was used. To predict cytomegalovirus infection status, the study combined high-throughput TCR immunosequencing, statistical association of individual TCRs with disease status, and machine learning. In a later analysis, previously published TCR beta repertoires from roughly 710 donors were re-analyzed and high-resolution HLA genotyping was added so that TCR occurrence patterns could be studied. Rather than drawing on any new phenotypic data, the later analysis identified candidate immune exposures from TCR beta sequences and the way those sequences occurred across donors. An earlier analysis of approximately 640 of the donors applied high-throughput TCR beta sequencing to assess whether each TCR beta V gene segment acted as functional or pseudogenic. Donor age, sex, ethnicity and CMV serostatus were collected together with the repertoire data. A later genetic analysis used genome-wide SNP genotypes for about three fifths of the 666 donors, treating that subset as a discovery cohort. All discovery cohort repertoires had been generated on a single sequencing platform. Both class I and class II loci were covered by HLA typing, at four-digit resolution. Typing coverage differed by locus: A, B, C, DRB1 and DQB1 were typed in roughly 629-630 donors, DQA1 in approximately 520, DPA1 in approximately 600, and DPB1 in 450 to 480. Because of strong linkage in the cohort, four or five DR-DQ haplotypes were treated as single units for association and clustering. Among roughly 400 genotyped donors of the cohort, an average of about 240,000 unique TCR beta nucleotide sequences was sequenced per donor, of which 15% to 20% were non-productive.

CDR1 GTSNPN and CDR2 SVGIG were looked up in the germline V gene (reference sequence). At the junction V is shortened by 0 bases and J by 5 bases, with 8 bases in between. Measured from the cysteine to the phenylalanine, the CDR3 is 14 residues long. Only the CDR3 DNA stays, 42 bases, in frame from base 1. On this clone itself: The clone's antigen remains unknown. Qualities for individual bases were not recorded, and no much larger clone is one base off.

Libraries were constructed by the immunoSEQ multiplex PCR assay. The multiplex PCR relied on a mix of 60 forward primers for TCR Vbeta segments and 13 reverse primers for TCR Jbeta segments. Amplification of the CDR3 region of rearranged TCR beta genes was performed with a multiplex PCR assay on genomic DNA. The Illumina HiSeq System was used to sequence the amplified TCR beta libraries as 87-base-pair reads. In the source study's methods: A later analysis counted tens of millions of unique TCR beta chains across the 700 or so repertoires, and some 11 million of these chains were shared by at least two donors. A nearest-neighbor algorithm error-corrected the raw reads and collapsed the reads into unique sequences, merging closely related sequences to remove PCR and sequencing errors. Alignment of CDR3 sequences to IMGT reference sequences was used to assign V, D and J gene segments. Each retained sequence needed at least a six-nucleotide match to both a V gene segment and a J gene segment. Rearrangements were classified as productive when the CDR3 lacked stop codons and remained in frame with V and J, and all other rearrangements were classified as non-productive. CDR3 was defined by IMGT convention, running from the second conserved V-encoded cysteine to the conserved J-encoded phenylalanine. In an earlier analysis of approximately 590 of the donors, sequences lacking an unambiguous match to a single V gene segment were excluded. In an earlier analysis of several hundred of the donors, V segments were called functional above 56.7% productive rearrangements and were called segregating when the between-donor standard deviation exceeded 5%. A statistical classification framework was built to diagnose cytomegalovirus status from the catalog of TCR beta chain sequences. In a later analysis, V and J genes were assigned by comparing TCR nucleotide sequences against IMGT/GENE-DB human TR gene sequences. Using the TCRdist pipeline, a later analysis assigned CDR3 sequences along with most-parsimonious VDJ recombination scenarios. A later analysis defined each TCR beta chain by its CDR3 amino acid sequence plus V-gene family, and excluded reads lacking a unique V-gene family. In a later analysis, approximately 590 highly shared, low-generation-probability nucleotide sequences were removed to address suspected cross-contamination and a sequencing artifact. For each public chain, a later analysis derived a clonal expansion index from normalized ranks of inferred template counts within each repertoire. A later analysis computed generation probabilities with a VDJ recombination model fitted to out-of-frame rearrangements, and checked the results against IGoR. In a later analysis, hypergeometric tests were used to score TCR-TCR, TCR-HLA and TCR-CMV co-occurrence, with a repertoire-size bias correction applied to TCR pairs. In a later analysis, false discovery rates were estimated by permuting HLA or CMV assignments 20 times. In a later analysis, co-occurring TCRs were grouped using DBSCAN, with TCRdist sequence similarity added in when clustering inside HLA-allele-positive subsets. Repertoires with fewer than 30,000 or more than 120,000 public chains were left out of co-occurrence clustering, as were about five repertoires with anomalous nucleotide sharing. TCRdb stores this immuneACCESS table with in-frame sequences only. Part of the clones is absent; in the studies checked, under half of the shortfall reflects unresolved V genes, and no reason is known for the rest. V, J and clone size were drawn from that table, and D and trimming were deduced from the DNA. The sample contains approximately 220,000 clones, 60% to 80% of them found a single time. Approximately 1.8% of the sample is taken by the ten largest.

On the study overall, not on this receptor specifically: Correlated functional status among segregating V segments might be attributable to linkage disequilibrium, but an unknown experimental factor could not be ruled out. Immune exposure information for the cohort was limited to CMV serostatus. In a later analysis, several top co-occurrence clusters were reported to appear linked to parvovirus B19, influenza, CMV and Epstein-Barr virus. Assigning TCR associations to individual alleles was difficult when HLA alleles, especially DR and DQ, strongly co-occurred. The classifier was reported to diagnose cytomegalovirus status with high specificity and sensitivity in both the original and validation cohorts. Most TCR sequences were observed very rarely across donors, whereas some public TCRs were present in many individuals. Because HLA typing was unavailable for some donors at each locus, only the typed subset was used in association tests. A later genetic analysis associated a missense DCLRE1C variant with V-gene and J-gene trimming of TCR beta chains, and an independent cohort replicated the association. In a later analysis, HLA-associated TCR beta chains showed more clonal expansion and lower generation probabilities than non-associated chains that were equally common. The study gave a list of about 160 TCR beta chains associated with cytomegalovirus. A later analysis found that most CMV-associated TCR beta chains appeared HLA-restricted, with HLA associations seemingly driven largely by CMV exposure. The 87-base-pair reads could not distinguish some IMGT-functional V segments, including TRBV6-2 and TRBV6-3, so those segments were excluded. Because counts were too low, roughly 17 rarely observed V segments, including chromosome 9 orphons, were left out of the earlier analysis of some 640 of the donors. In a later analysis, TCR association rates were found to vary across HLA loci, with the most associated TCRs seen for DRB1 alleles and the fewest for HLA-C alleles. At a false discovery rate of 0.05, a later analysis linked around 15,000 TCR beta sequences to specific HLA alleles. It was suggested by the authors that the approach could potentially be generalized to other disease states and immunological phenotypes. A further reported finding was that TCR beta sequences accurately predicted the HLA-A and HLA-B alleles for most subjects in the first cohort. In vitro tests confirmed that three of the cytomegalovirus-associated TCR beta chains recognize cytomegalovirus antigens. The sequencing pipeline was judged likely to have produced a cluster of highly shared sequence variants as a technical artifact. Roughly uniform sequencing depth across donors was assumed in presence/absence analyses, although this assumption may not hold. Only TCR beta chains were sequenced in this cohort, and the absence of alpha or paired-chain data limited detectable features. In an earlier analysis of 587 of the donors, most TCR beta V segments appeared in productive rearrangements about 90% or about 30% of the time, broadly matching IMGT annotations. Compared with the approximately 670-donor mean, donors in an Asian-associated ancestry cluster had fewer N-insertions in productive TCRs, according to a later genetic analysis.

In total, 600 or so healthy bone marrow donors made up the cohort. All cohort members were sampled while nominally healthy, although unrecorded immune exposures were likely present. The donor tested CMV seronegative, placing the donor among the 352 seronegative members of the cohort. A peripheral blood sample was collected from each donor, and TCR beta sequencing was performed on peripheral blood mononuclear cells. Genomic DNA extraction from the blood cell samples was performed with the Qiagen DNeasy Blood Extraction Kit. The V and J segments used are TRBV30 and TRBJ1-6; a tentative D call is TRBD1 (6 bases match). This TCR was sampled from a male donor in good health and CMV-seronegative. The sequencing input was PBMCs. CDR3 loop: CAWSVPGDNSPLHF. The bases read TGTGCCTGGAGTGTGCCAGGGGATAATTCACCCCTCCACTTT.